Below, 24 T cell receptor beta chains from the same sample are listed, as sequenced in a study of PD-L1 blockade in urothelial cancer. The time point was: peripheral blood 6 weeks after treatment start. The method was immunoSEQ multiplex PCR; TCRdb's version includes in-frame clones alone and lacks a portion of them. Among about 41,000 clones, about 88% were seen once, and the ten largest hold 2% to 3%. The sample in question was PBMCs, obtained around atezolizumab (anti-PD-L1) treatment. All receptors derive from a man aged 70-80 years with urothelial cancer.

The rearrangement joins TRBV30 to TRBJ2-1; 8 bases match TRBD2. In germline, CDR1 is GTSNPN, CDR2 SVGIG (reference sequence). Trimming removed 8 bases from V and 5 bases from J; junction bases left unmatched: 11. CDR3 size: 14 residues. This chain's CDR3 is CARSSGHGDNEQFF. The CDR3 coding sequence is TGTGCCAGGTCTAGCGGGCACGGGGACAATGAGCAGTTCTTC.

The chain combines TRBV29-1 with TRBJ2-1; TRBD1 aligns across 10 bases. This CDR3 is 13 amino acids long. Per the germline V gene, CDR1 is SQVTM and CDR2 is ANQGSEA. The V and J ends lost 7 bases and 3 bases, in that order; junction bases with no gene match: 3. Here the CDR3 reads CSGGDRGYNEQFF. DNA of the CDR3: TGCAGCGGGGGGGACAGGGGCTACAATGAGCAGTTCTTC.

The J gene is TRBJ2-1, the V gene TRBV5-1, with 7 bases aligning to TRBD2. This CDR3 is built from 16 residues. V lost 4 bases and J lost 7; bases outside the gene matches: 14. CDR1 and CDR2 from the germline V gene are SGHRS and YFSETQ. The CDR3 DNA is TGCGCCAGCAGCCTCAGCGGGACTGGAGGTGTGAATGAGCAGTTCTTC. It codes for CASSLSGTGGVNEQFF.

This rearrangement joins TRBV19 to TRBJ1-5, with 8 positions matching TRBD1. The germline gives CDR1 LNHDA, CDR2 SQIVND (reference sequence). The CDR3 length is 16 residues. The V and J ends lost 1 base and 8 bases, in that order; junction bases with no gene match: 10. The CDR3 spells CASSIGTGRPQKPQHF. The CDR3 DNA reads TGTGCCAGTAGTATAGGGACAGGGAGGCCACAGAAGCCCCAGCATTTT.

This chain uses TRBV6-5 with TRBJ2-1; 9 bases agree with TRBD2. J gave up 2 bases and V 6 bases, and 2 bases lay outside the gene matches. The CDR3 sequence is 14 residues long. Germline CDR1 reads MNHEY; CDR2 reads SVGAGI. Here the CDR3 DNA reads TGTGCCAGCAGCAGCGGGAGGCCCTACAATGAGCAGTTCTTC. Translating it yields CASSSGRPYNEQFF.

This clone was counted a single time. The chain joins TRBV5-6 to TRBJ2-7; D may be TRBD1 (5 bases). Trimming pared 5 bases from V and 2 bases from J, leaving 14 bases between. CDR1 and CDR2 from the germline V gene are SGHDT and YYEEEE. CDR3 length equals 14 residues. This CDR3 reads CASRRGRGPYEQYF. The CDR3 DNA is TGTGCCAGCAGACGCGGAAGGGGCCCCTACGAGCAGTACTTC.

The genes are TRBV5-1 and TRBJ2-7, with 7 positions matching TRBD1. This CDR3 region has 15 residues. The germline gives CDR1 SGHRS, CDR2 YFSETQ. V trimming: 0 bases; J trimming: 2 bases; junction bases outside the gene matches: 5. The CDR3 bases are TGCGCCAGCAGCTTGGTGACAGGGATGGCCTACGAGCAGTACTTC. Amino acids: CASSLVTGMAYEQYF.

The chain links TRBV30 to TRBJ2-3; TRBD2 aligns across 8 bases. CDR3 size: 15 residues. Germline V gene sequence: CDR1 GTSNPN, CDR2 SVGIG (reference sequence). Trimming at V came to 0 bases and at J to 7 bases, leaving 9 bases not matched to a gene. CDR3 nucleotides: TGTGCCTGGAGTGTATCCAGGCTAGCGGGTAATACGCAGTATTTT. Amino acid sequence: CAWSVSRLAGNTQYF.

This chain connects TRBV5-1 to TRBJ2-7; possibly TRBD2 for D (5 bases). From germline, CDR1 is SGHRS and CDR2 YFSETQ. The CDR3 has 16 amino acids. V lost 1 base and J 0 bases, leaving 14 bases between the germline ends. CDR3 in DNA: TGCGCCAGCAGCTTGAGGCTAGCAGCGAGCTCCTACGAGCAGTACTTC. Translated, it gives CASSLRLAASSYEQYF.

V and J are TRBV7-6 and TRBJ1-3; a possible D gene is TRBD1 (6 bases). Germline CDR1 SGHVS, CDR2 FNYEAQ. The CDR3 runs 15 residues. The germline V and J ends were trimmed by 1 base and 7 bases, with 14 bases remaining between them. The CDR3, as DNA: TGTGCCAGCAGCTTAGTTCGGGGGGCGCTGAACACCATATATTTT. This codes for CASSLVRGALNTIYF.

The chain has TRBV30 and TRBJ1-4; D gene unclear. From germline, CDR1 is GTSNPN and CDR2 SVGIG (reference sequence). The CDR3 extends over 14 amino acids. V shed 0 bases and J shed 0 bases, with 5 bases lying between them. This CDR3 is CAWSVLTTNEKLFF. CDR3 nucleotide sequence: TGTGCCTGGAGTGTACTTACAACTAATGAAAAACTGTTTTTT.

The V gene is TRBV6-1, the J gene TRBJ1-1, with TRBD1 matching over 7 bases. J gave up 6 bases and V 6 bases, and 10 bases lay outside the gene matches. Germline V gene lookup returns CDR1 MNHNS and CDR2 SASEGT. This CDR3 region has 14 residues. The CDR3 protein is CASRRRGQVPEAFF. DNA of the CDR3: TGTGCCAGCAGGAGAAGGGGGCAGGTACCTGAAGCTTTCTTT.

The chain employs TRBV6-5 and TRBJ1-3; D is ambiguous. The CDR3 loop spans 15 amino acids. Germline V gene data show CDR1 as MNHEY and CDR2 as SVGAGI. V was shortened by 6 bases and J by 2 bases, with 14 bases between the two germline ends. In nucleotides, the CDR3 is TGTGCCAGCAGCTCGACTGTGTCTGCTGGAAACACCATATATTTT. This encodes CASSSTVSAGNTIYF.

The CDR3 loop reads CASSPRGSRASGELFF. In DNA, the CDR3 is TGTGCCAGCAGCCCCAGGGGGTCCAGGGCTAGCGGGGAGCTGTTTTTT. The chain recombines TRBV7-2 with TRBJ2-2; 7 positions agree with TRBD1. Unmatched junction bases numbered 13, after V lost 5 bases and J lost 7 bases. CDR1 is SGHTA, CDR2 FQGNSA, per germline. The CDR3 is made up of 16 amino acids.

V and J are TRBV6-1 and TRBJ2-1, with D perhaps matching TRBD2 (6 bases). V was clipped by 5 bases and J by 8 bases, with 10 bases between them. This CDR3 has 12 amino acids. The V gene's germline CDR1 is MNHNS and CDR2 SASEGT. The CDR3 protein is CASSSRGDEQFF. CDR3 nucleotide sequence: TGTGCCAGCAGTTCCCGCGGGGATGAGCAGTTCTTC.

This chain uses TRBV10-2 with TRBJ2-3; tentatively, D is TRBD1 (5 bases). Germline V gene data show CDR1 as WSHSY and CDR2 as SAAADI. This CDR3 comprises 14 residues. Trimming removed 7 bases from V and 2 bases from J, with 13 bases in between. The DNA for the CDR3 is TGCGCCAGCAAGGACACCGGGTTCACAGATACGCAGTATTTT. This sequence encodes CASKDTGFTDTQYF.

This clone has only one observation. V is TRBV5-1 and J is TRBJ2-3; TRBD1 matches 8 bases. V shed 2 bases and J 4 bases; nucleotides not matched to a gene: 6. The CDR3 length is 15 residues. CDR1 is SGHRS, CDR2 YFSETQ, per germline. The CDR3 reads CASSFRDRTSDTQYF. The CDR3 region has the DNA TGCGCCAGCAGCTTCCGGGACAGGACATCAGATACGCAGTATTTT.

This clone was recorded once. This chain connects TRBV29-1 to TRBJ2-1; TRBD1 matches at 7 bases. The junction had 8 bases not matched to a gene; V was cut back by 4 bases and J by 2 bases. The CDR3 runs to 15 residues. Germline CDR1 and CDR2: SQVTM and ANQGSEA. The CDR3 sequence: CSVVGHGTAYNEQFF. CDR3 in DNA: TGCAGCGTTGTGGGACACGGGACAGCCTACAATGAGCAGTTCTTC.

This clone has a single count. The chain employs TRBV5-4 and TRBJ2-5; tentatively, D is TRBD2 (6 bases). With 0 bases removed from V and 5 bases from J, the gap between germline ends came to 14 bases. The CDR3 is 15 residues long. The germline CDR1 and CDR2 sequences are SGHNT and YYREEE (reference sequence). As DNA, the CDR3 is TGTGCCAGCAGCTTGGATACTAGCTCGCGGGAGACCCAGTACTTC. Translation gives CASSLDTSSRETQYF.

This sequence joins TRBV29-1 and TRBJ2-7, with 7 bases lining up with TRBD1. The CDR3 contains 14 residues. V trimming: 5 bases; J trimming: 3 bases; junction bases outside the gene matches: 10. Germline V gene lookup returns CDR1 SQVTM and CDR2 ANQGSEA. In nucleotides, the CDR3 is TGCAGCGTTTATTGGGACAGAGGGGACTACGAGCAGTACTTC. Translated, it gives CSVYWDRGDYEQYF.

V usage is TRBV4-2 and J usage is TRBJ2-1; a weak D match, TRBD1 (7 bases). CDR1 is LGHNA, CDR2 YNFKEQ, per germline. The CDR3 runs to 16 residues. V shed 8 bases and J shed 8 bases, with 25 bases lying between them. The CDR3 coding sequence is TGTGCCAGCGGAAAAACCAGGGGGAGGTCGTTGGATGAGCAGTTCTTC. Its translation: CASGKTRGRSLDEQFF.

The chain links TRBV2 to TRBJ2-1; 8 bases match TRBD2. V was pared by 3 bases and J by 0 bases, with 1 base of the junction left unmatched. Per germline, CDR1 SNHLY and CDR2 FYNNEI. This CDR3 is built from 15 residues. CDR3 sequence (DNA): TGTGCCAGCAGTGAGCGGGAGGCCTCCTACAATGAGCAGTTCTTC. Protein: CASSEREASYNEQFF.

This chain uses TRBV4-1 with TRBJ2-1; 7 nucleotides match TRBD1. V shed 6 bases and J 8 bases; nucleotides not matched to a gene: 16. Germline CDR1 MGHRA, CDR2 YSYEKL. The CDR3 is 16 residues long. CDR3 sequence reads: CASRPDTGVLGDEQFF. As DNA, the CDR3 is TGCGCCAGCAGACCAGATACAGGGGTTCTAGGCGATGAGCAGTTCTTC.

This clone has only a few counts. The V and J genes are TRBV27 and TRBJ1-2; the D is unclear. The CDR3 length is 14 residues. Trimming pared 5 bases from V and 8 bases from J, leaving 18 bases between. The germline V gene encodes CDR1 MNHEY and CDR2 SMNVEV (reference sequence). CDR3 residues: CASSAHAPPRGYTF. Here the CDR3 DNA reads TGTGCCAGCAGTGCCCACGCGCCACCCCGGGGCTACACCTTC.